The rows below give T cell receptor beta chains drawn from one sample of a study of PD-1 blockade in mismatch repair-deficient tumors. Using immunoSEQ multiplex PCR, the repertoire was profiled, and TCRdb retains in-frame clones only, with some absent. The sample has around 120,000 clones; 88% are singletons. Sequenced here: peripheral blood, sampled almost 74 weeks after starting pembrolizumab. The receptors come from an adult with mismatch repair-deficient cancer. Each CDR3 is given with its conserved first and last residue.

j_gene: TRBJ2-2
v_gene: TRBV30
CDR3aa: CAWTQVGTGELFF

j_gene: TRBJ1-5
v_gene: TRBV28
CDR3aa: CASTGDMERYSNQPQHF

j_gene: TRBJ2-1
v_gene: TRBV27
CDR3aa: CASSGDRESYNEQFF

j_gene: TRBJ1-1
v_gene: TRBV27
CDR3aa: CASSLVGAGGSTEAFF

j_gene: TRBJ2-1
v_gene: TRBV5-1
CDR3aa: CASSRPEISSYNEQFF

j_gene: TRBJ1-5
v_gene: TRBV6-4
CDR3aa: CASTKGAHQPQHF

j_gene: TRBJ1-4
v_gene: TRBV7-9
CDR3aa: CASSHPPGQRNEKLFF

j_gene: TRBJ2-1
v_gene: TRBV28
CDR3aa: CASSPRGLAGLNEQFF

j_gene: TRBJ2-7
v_gene: TRBV28
CDR3aa: CASGRTSGNTYEQYF

j_gene: TRBJ2-3
v_gene: TRBV7-3
CDR3aa: CASSYSGTSTDTQYF

j_gene: TRBJ1-4
v_gene: TRBV7-9
CDR3aa: CASSLNVAASREKLFF

j_gene: TRBJ2-1
v_gene: TRBV29-1
CDR3aa: CSVLGRTPSYNEQFF

j_gene: TRBJ1-1
v_gene: TRBV28
CDR3aa: CASRPDRVNTEAFF

j_gene: TRBJ2-2
v_gene: TRBV30
CDR3aa: CAWSRQQNTGELFF

j_gene: TRBJ2-1
v_gene: TRBV7-9
CDR3aa: CASSLTPGQSTRDNEQFF

j_gene: TRBJ1-1
v_gene: TRBV4-1
CDR3aa: CASSQVSAKGNTEAFF

j_gene: TRBJ2-5
v_gene: TRBV30
CDR3aa: CAWSGLAGPETQYF

j_gene: TRBJ2-3
v_gene: TRBV7-9
CDR3aa: CASPLMGTDTQYF

j_gene: TRBJ1-1
v_gene: TRBV4-2
CDR3aa: CASSQVDLGGWNTEAFF

j_gene: TRBJ2-3
v_gene: TRBV27
CDR3aa: CASSSGLAGGTTDTQYF

j_gene: TRBJ2-5
v_gene: TRBV2
CDR3aa: CASRDTGFGETQYF

j_gene: TRBJ2-7
v_gene: TRBV19
CDR3aa: CASSTSGAGSYEQYF

j_gene: TRBJ2-7
v_gene: TRBV28
CDR3aa: CASTRQGAYEQYF

j_gene: TRBJ1-1
v_gene: TRBV10-2
CDR3aa: CASTPDRGNTEAFF

j_gene: TRBJ2-7
v_gene: TRBV4-1
CDR3aa: CASSQGFSGKPGPGPF

j_gene: TRBJ2-3
v_gene: TRBV29-1
CDR3aa: CSVSPPGRVGDTQYF

j_gene: TRBJ2-1
v_gene: TRBV27
CDR3aa: CASSSATGGNEQFF

j_gene: TRBJ1-2
v_gene: TRBV11-2
CDR3aa: CASSFSNRNYGYTF

j_gene: TRBJ2-1
v_gene: TRBV5-4
CDR3aa: CASSPGTSGYNEQFF

j_gene: TRBJ2-3
v_gene: TRBV21-1
CDR3aa: CASSTGKQVTDTQYF

j_gene: TRBJ1-1
v_gene: TRBV27
CDR3aa: CASSLTGANTEAFF

j_gene: TRBJ2-7
v_gene: TRBV28
CDR3aa: CASSYRGAYEQYF

j_gene: TRBJ1-1
v_gene: TRBV6-5
CDR3aa: CASSYGETGTNTEAFF

j_gene: TRBJ2-5
v_gene: TRBV4-2
CDR3aa: CASSQGGQIQETQYF

j_gene: TRBJ1-2
v_gene: TRBV19
CDR3aa: CASSINQGANYGYTF

j_gene: TRBJ2-7
v_gene: TRBV4-1
CDR3aa: CASSQEPLEGSYEQYF

j_gene: TRBJ2-7
v_gene: TRBV4-1
CDR3aa: CASSHGQGPRYEQYF

j_gene: TRBJ2-3
v_gene: TRBV6-4
CDR3aa: CASSASGTDTQYF

j_gene: TRBJ1-1
v_gene: TRBV5-1
CDR3aa: CASSSTKDMAFF

j_gene: TRBJ1-2
v_gene: TRBV30
CDR3aa: CAWSVPGEVGYTF

j_gene: TRBJ1-2
v_gene: TRBV28
CDR3aa: CASSLGDIRGGYTF

j_gene: TRBJ1-1
v_gene: TRBV27
CDR3aa: CASSLFLGQGAFF

j_gene: TRBJ2-2
v_gene: TRBV4-2
CDR3aa: CASSPPTQTGELFF

j_gene: TRBJ2-7
v_gene: TRBV6-7
CDR3aa: CASSYSKPTSGRANYEQYF

j_gene: TRBJ1-1
v_gene: TRBV16
CDR3aa: CASSQSRQGTLTEAFF

j_gene: TRBJ2-2
v_gene: TRBV30
CDR3aa: CAWGGLAGVVRTGELFF

j_gene: TRBJ1-1
v_gene: TRBV7-3
CDR3aa: CASSRLGHTEAFF

j_gene: TRBJ1-4
v_gene: TRBV4-3
CDR3aa: CASSQEGSNEKLFF

j_gene: TRBJ2-7
v_gene: TRBV25-1
CDR3aa: CASSELAREQYF

j_gene: TRBJ2-3
v_gene: TRBV30
CDR3aa: CACRQGAGDTQYF